The rows below give T cell receptor beta chains drawn from one sample of a study of cytomegalovirus exposure and HLA in healthy donors. Using immunoSEQ multiplex PCR, the repertoire was profiled, and TCRdb retains in-frame clones only, with some absent. The sample holds about 120,000 clones, roughly 78% seen once. Sample: PBMCs. The receptor source for this set is a man in his thirties or forties in good health and CMV-seronegative. Both conserved end residues are part of each CDR3. A D gene is named only where the DNA matches it firmly. A clone size is listed for some rows: how often the clone was seen (once, few, many), or a class if it is expanded.

TRBV4-2	NA	NA	TRBJ1-1	CASSKAIQVNTEAFF	TGTGCCAGCAGCAAAGCCATACAGGTCAACACTGAAGCTTTCTTT
TRBV6-1	NA	TRBD1	TRBJ2-3	CASSGTTGGTDTQYF	TGTGCCAGCAGTGGTACGACAGGGGGTACAGATACGCAGTATTTT
TRBV7-3	NA	TRBD1	TRBJ1-1	CASSPQGDTEAFF	TGTGCCAGCAGTCCCCAGGGGGACACTGAAGCTTTCTTT
TRBV5-1	NA	TRBD1	TRBJ2-7	CASRRTRDSYEQYF	TGCGCCAGCAGGCGGACCCGGGACAGCTACGAGCAGTACTTC
TRBV5-1	NA	NA	TRBJ2-2	CASTTDGELFF	TGCGCCAGCACGACAGACGGGGAGCTGTTTTTT
TRBV2	NA	NA	TRBJ1-2	CASSGQESYGYTF	TGTGCCAGCAGTGGACAGGAGAGCTATGGCTACACCTTC
TRBV5-4	NA	NA	TRBJ2-5	CASSSRRGAPGETQYF	TGTGCCAGCAGCTCGCGTCGGGGGGCCCCGGGAGAGACCCAGTACTTC
TRBV7-8	NA	NA	TRBJ2-2	CASSFRWPTGELFF	TGTGCCAGCAGCTTCAGATGGCCCACCGGGGAGCTGTTTTTT
TRBV14	few	NA	TRBJ1-1	CASSQESRSRAAAFF	TGTGCCAGCAGCCAAGAATCGCGATCCAGGGCGGCTGCTTTCTTT
TRBV2	NA	TRBD1	TRBJ2-3	CASRGGQGRSDTQYF	TGTGCCAGCAGGGGGGGACAGGGGCGGTCAGATACGCAGTATTTT
TRBV30	NA	NA	TRBJ1-3	CATDQGLSGNTIYF	TGTGCCACGGATCAGGGCCTCTCTGGAAACACCATATATTTT
TRBV7-8	medium-sized	NA	TRBJ2-7	CASSLDWGRNEQYF	TGTGCCAGCAGCTTAGATTGGGGGCGCAACGAGCAGTACTTC
TRBV6-1	NA	TRBD1	TRBJ1-1	CASSGIQGAPTEAFF	TGTGCCAGCAGTGGTATACAGGGGGCACCCACTGAAGCTTTCTTT
TRBV10-1	NA	NA	TRBJ1-6	CASRDRRDERSFRNSPLHF	TGCGCCAGCAGGGATAGACGAGACGAGAGGTCCTTTAGAAATTCACCCCTCCACTTT
TRBV28	NA	NA	TRBJ1-2	CASSRDNRYGYTF	TGTGCCAGCAGCCGAGACAACCGCTATGGCTACACCTTC
TRBV5-1	few	TRBD2	TRBJ2-3	CASSTGLAGATDTQYF	TGCGCCAGCAGCACCGGACTAGCGGGGGCAACAGATACGCAGTATTTT
TRBV5-1	NA	TRBD1	TRBJ2-7	CASSLAGGQTYEQYF	TGCGCCAGCAGCTTGGCAGGGGGCCAAACCTACGAGCAGTACTTC
TRBV10-3	few	TRBD1	TRBJ1-5	CAIRGGQESNQPQHF	TGTGCCATCAGAGGAGGACAGGAGAGCAATCAGCCCCAGCATTTT
TRBV7-8	NA	TRBD2	TRBJ2-1	CASSFSGTRVNEQFF	TGTGCCAGCAGCTTTTCCGGGACTAGAGTCAATGAGCAGTTCTTC
TRBV6-1	NA	TRBD1	TRBJ2-1	CASSESWDRVDEQFF	TGTGCCAGCAGTGAATCCTGGGACAGGGTGGACGAGCAGTTCTTC
TRBV10-3	NA	TRBD1	TRBJ2-1	CAISAGQGKISSYNEQFF	TGTGCCATCAGTGCGGGACAGGGAAAGATTAGCTCCTACAATGAGCAGTTCTTC
TRBV10-3	NA	TRBD1	TRBJ1-6	CAIRDRVSLDNSPLHF	TGTGCCATCAGGGACAGGGTTTCCCTCGATAATTCACCCCTCCACTTT
TRBV28	NA	NA	TRBJ2-7	CASSSAGATYEQYF	TGTGCCAGCAGTTCGGCAGGGGCTACCTACGAGCAGTACTTC
TRBV5-1	NA	NA	TRBJ1-4	CASSLARQGRGEKLFF	TGCGCCAGCAGCTTGGCCCGGCAGGGAAGGGGAGAAAAACTGTTTTTT
TRBV6-1	NA	TRBD1	TRBJ2-7	CASSDGRGLSYEQYF	TGTGCCAGCAGTGATGGCAGGGGGCTTTCCTACGAGCAGTACTTC
TRBV13	NA	TRBD1	TRBJ2-1	CASSLEGGHEQFF	TGTGCCAGCAGCTTAGAAGGGGGCCATGAGCAGTTCTTC
TRBV6-6	NA	TRBD1	TRBJ1-1	CASSYRTGGMNTEAFF	TGTGCCAGCAGTTACAGGACAGGGGGCATGAACACTGAAGCTTTCTTT
TRBV5-1	once	NA	TRBJ2-1	CASNGSDEQFF	TGCGCCAGCAACGGGAGCGATGAGCAGTTCTTC
TRBV6-6	NA	NA	TRBJ1-2	CASSYSGPQRGGYTF	TGTGCCAGCAGTTACTCGGGACCCCAGAGGGGGGGCTACACCTTC
TRBV10-3	NA	NA	TRBJ2-7	CAISEGRRTYEQYF	TGTGCCATCAGTGAGGGAAGGAGAACCTACGAGCAGTACTTC
TRBV28	NA	NA	TRBJ2-5	CASSLEVLQETQYF	TGTGCCAGCAGTTTAGAAGTACTCCAAGAGACCCAGTACTTC
TRBV28	NA	NA	TRBJ2-6	CASSLSGAGANVLTF	TGTGCCAGCAGTTTGTCAGGGGCTGGGGCCAACGTCCTGACTTTC